This note documents a single T cell receptor beta chain sequence. In the authors' workflow: It was from reference gene primer amplification that nucleated cell counts were estimated. Assay: immunoSEQ multiplex PCR; the TCRdb copy retains only in-frame clones and omits some. The V and J calls and clone size come from that table; D and trimming were worked out from the DNA. The data contain about 71,000 clones, 82% of them singletons. This specimen comes from a study of blood T cell repertoires in COVID-19. Study-level information: Specimens from acute and convalescent COVID-19 originated in the United States, Italy and Spain. PBMCs, B-cell-depleted T cells, or T cells were the source of the cDNA or gDNA that made up the material.

The ends were cut back, 5 bases at V and 3 bases at J, with 11 bases in the middle. CDR3 length: 14 residues. CDR1 is KGHSH and CDR2 is LQKENI in the germline V gene. V usage is TRBV18 and J usage is TRBJ1-5; D not certain. The clonotype comes from a woman aged 80 or older with acute or convalescent COVID-19. Input material: peripheral blood. The CDR3 protein is CASSLARFNQPQHF. DNA for the CDR3: TGTGCCAGCTCATTGGCCAGGTTCAATCAGCCCCAGCATTTT.